What follows are 3 T cell receptor beta chains derived from one specimen sequenced in a study of T cells in Graves' hyperthyroidism and ophthalmopathy (dated by TCRdb to between 2017 and 2020). The protocol used for the library was multiplex PCR. Instrument on record: Illumina HiSeq 2000. TCR beta CDR3 regions were amplified from RNA transcripts. A first-round RT-PCR of the TCR CDR3 used the HTBI primer set with the Qiagen OneStep RT-PCR kit. TCRdb reanalyzed the raw reads on its own, using fastp at Q25 for trimming and MiXCR for clone calling, and kept in-frame beta chains. Merged by CDR3 protein, the rows form single entries marked with the most common genes and DNA. This sample lists roughly 500,000 distinct CDR3 sequences; about 16% were detected once. Of the sample, 25% to 30% is held by the ten largest clones. Sequenced sample: blood. These receptors were collected from a young woman with Graves' ophthalmopathy.

This clonotype was detected ten times or more. CDR3 coding DNA: TGTGCCAGCAGCTACAGAAGATCCTACGAGCAGTACTTC. Amino acids: CASSYRRSYEQYF. The chain uses TRBV11-2 and TRBJ2-7, with unresolved D. Germline V gene lookup returns CDR1 SGHAT and CDR2 FQNNGV. Between the trimmed V and J ends, which lost 4 bases and 1 base, there was a span of 8 bases. The CDR3 length is 13 residues.

The CDR3 DNA sequence: TGTGCCAGCAGCTTAGTCCCAACCTCAGAGTCGGGTGAGCAGTTCTTC. It is translated as CASSLVPTSESGEQFF. The chain links TRBV7-6 to TRBJ2-1; D gene uncertain. V lost 1 base to trimming and J lost 9 bases, with 19 bases between them. This CDR3 comprises 16 residues. The germline V gene has CDR1 SGHVS and CDR2 FNYEAQ. Variable domain in full (rest from reference TRBV7-6 and TRBJ2-1): GAGVSQSPRYKVTKRGQDVALRCDPISGHVSLYWYRQALGQGPEFLTYFNYEAQQDKSGLPNDRFSAERPEGSISTLTIQRTEQRDSAMYRCASSLVPTSESGEQFFGPGTRLTVL.

This clonotype was recorded many times. V and J are TRBV20-1 and TRBJ2-1, with TRBD2 identical over 12 bases. Germline V CDR1 and CDR2: DFQATT, SNEGSKA (reference sequence). CDR3 length equals 13 residues. V dropped 5 bases and J dropped 12; count of bases not matched to a gene: 8. CDR3 in amino acids: CSARLAGEVGQFF. The CDR3 nucleotides are TGCAGTGCTCGACTAGCGGGAGAGGTGGGGCAGTTCTTC.